These T cell receptor beta chains were read from a single sample in a study of CD8 T cells in Susac syndrome. TCRdb independently ran MiXCR on the immunoSEQ multiplex PCR reads; one entry per CDR3 protein. The top ten hold around 0.15% of the sample, which has tens of thousands of distinct CDR3 sequences, roughly 93% seen once. The material sequenced was CD4+ T cells from PBMCs. The source of these receptors is a human donor with Susac syndrome. Both conserved end residues are trimmed from each CDR3. Some rows have no size entry. The others give once, few or many, or a class for an expanded clone.

>TRBV7-9|NA|TRBJ1-5
ASSLRGGVNQPQH
>TRBV15|NA|TRBJ1-5
ATSRSMTGVNQPQH
>TRBV28|NA|TRBJ1-1
ASTLIVRVTEAF
>TRBV3-1|NA|TRBJ2-5
ASSQGGTGSETQY
>TRBV3-1|NA|TRBJ2-2
ASKTSNTGELF
>TRBV11-3|NA|TRBJ1-2
ASSLGPSYT
>TRBV20-1|NA|TRBJ2-5
SARDAETQY
>TRBV7-8|NA|TRBJ1-2
ASSLISDGYT
>TRBV7-9|NA|TRBJ2-2
ASSLPPTNTGELF
>TRBV7-8|once|TRBJ1-6
ASRRGGTGNSPLH
>TRBV20-1|NA|TRBJ1-2
SANRDRGFRYGYT
>TRBV28|NA|TRBJ2-5
ASKASLYQETQY
>TRBV11-2|NA|TRBJ2-3
ASSSRDRADTQY
>TRBV6-2/TRBV6-3|NA|TRBJ1-3
ASSYRVGGGSSGNTIY
>TRBV3-1|NA|TRBJ1-1
ASSQDRMNTEAF
>TRBV27|NA|TRBJ1-1
ASSLLGGTEAF
>TRBV15|NA|TRBJ1-6
ATSHLGSPLH
>TRBV4-3|NA|TRBJ2-6
ASSQVGGVGANVLT
>TRBV19|few|TRBJ2-5
ASSPGQETQY
>TRBV12-3/TRBV12-4|NA|TRBJ1-4
ASSFVPLTSNEKLF
>TRBV5-1|NA|TRBJ2-7
ASSLGQLGGEQY
>TRBV10-3|NA|TRBJ1-6
AISEDTNPPLH
>TRBV4-3|NA|TRBJ1-2
ASSQGEKGQGYT
>TRBV12-3/TRBV12-4|NA|TRBJ2-1
ASSKRGGIWNEQF
>TRBV6-5|NA|TRBJ1-1
ASSYWTGNTEAF
>TRBV28|NA|TRBJ1-4
ASRLMGSIEKLF
>TRBV5-4|NA|TRBJ2-2
ASSFRGAANTGELF
>TRBV5-1|NA|TRBJ2-3
ASSLSGGHSDTQY
>TRBV3-1|NA|TRBJ2-1
ASSPLGGYNEQF
>TRBV18|NA|TRBJ2-1
ASSPSGQSRAFYNEQF
>TRBV7-7|NA|TRBJ2-1
ASSEQGPSSYNEQF
>TRBV18|once|TRBJ2-7
ASSPGTVVSEQY
>TRBV20-1|NA|TRBJ1-1
SPERGQGLRAF
>TRBV20-1|NA|TRBJ2-3
SAPPGGGARTDTQY
>TRBV7-2|once|TRBJ1-6
ASSLGEYASYNSPLH